This record covers a single T cell receptor (beta chain). The trim removed 6 bases at V and 1 base at J, leaving 12 bases unmatched. Germline-derived CDR1 and CDR2 are SQVTM and ANQGSEA. This CDR3 has 16 amino acids. This record comes from a study of blood T cell repertoires in COVID-19. Sequencing was performed with immunoSEQ multiplex PCR; in TCRdb, only in-frame clones are kept and a portion is missing. The profile shows about 130,000 clones, around 87% of them singletons. This chain joins TRBV29-1 and TRBJ2-1; 7 bases fit TRBD2. The TCR sequence derives from a woman in her sixties with acute or convalescent COVID-19. The sample taken for sequencing was peripheral blood. The CDR3 DNA reads TGCAGCGTGAACGGATGGGGGGGAACTTCCTACAATGAGCAGTTCTTC. This sequence encodes CSVNGWGGTSYNEQFF.